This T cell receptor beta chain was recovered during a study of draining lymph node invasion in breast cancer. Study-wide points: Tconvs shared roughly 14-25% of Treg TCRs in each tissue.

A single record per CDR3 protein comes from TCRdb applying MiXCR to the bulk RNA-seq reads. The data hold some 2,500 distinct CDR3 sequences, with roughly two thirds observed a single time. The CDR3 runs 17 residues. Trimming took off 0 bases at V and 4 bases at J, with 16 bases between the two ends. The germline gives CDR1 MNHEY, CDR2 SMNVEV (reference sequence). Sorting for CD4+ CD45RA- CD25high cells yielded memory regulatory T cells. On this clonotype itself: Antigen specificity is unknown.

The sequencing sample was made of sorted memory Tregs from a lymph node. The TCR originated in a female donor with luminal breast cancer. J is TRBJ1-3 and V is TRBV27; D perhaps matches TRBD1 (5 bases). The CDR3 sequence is CASSLSIRGAPGNTIYF. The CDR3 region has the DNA TGTGCCAGCAGTTTATCGATCCGAGGGGCGCCCGGAAACACCATATATTTT.